The rows below give T cell receptor beta chains drawn from one sample of a study of blood T cell repertoires in COVID-19. TCRdb's table, derived via immunoSEQ multiplex PCR, lists solely in-frame clones and lacks some. Of approximately 180,000 clones listed, roughly 85% were seen once; the top ten hold 11%. Source material: peripheral blood. The origin of the receptors is a human donor with active or convalescent COVID-19. The donor label of this sample is uncertain. Each CDR3 is given with its conserved first and last residue.

V	J	CDR3
TRBV27	TRBJ1-4	CASSFLGRGKKLFF
TRBV30	TRBJ1-4	CAWNRDRANEKLFF
TRBV6-2/TRBV6-3	TRBJ2-7	CASSYPRLAGPYEQYF
TRBV5-4	TRBJ2-2	CATRALAGASNTGELFF
TRBV27	TRBJ1-2	CASSARTGGASYTF
TRBV2	TRBJ1-5	CASSRGFGQPQHF
TRBV3-1/TRBV3-2	TRBJ1-5	CASSLQGGNQPQHF
TRBV7-9	TRBJ2-5	CASSTAQQETQYF
TRBV9	TRBJ1-4	CASSGGTGGPNEKLFF
TRBV5-1	TRBJ2-5	CASRTTGAQETQYF
TRBV5-6	TRBJ2-3	CASSLNSPGTDTQYF
TRBV28	TRBJ2-4	CASSLRQNIQYF
TRBV7-2	TRBJ2-2	CASSLAWQSTGELFF
TRBV12-3/TRBV12-4	TRBJ2-1	CASSDSRGEQFF
TRBV27	TRBJ2-1	CASSPSGLAYNEQFF
TRBV4-2	TRBJ2-2	CASSQVFNSASNTGELFF
TRBV10-3	TRBJ2-2	CAISDRQGATGELFF
TRBV5-6	TRBJ2-2	CASSLVPSRGELFF
TRBV28	TRBJ1-1	CASSTGGTEAFF
TRBV11-2	TRBJ1-6	CASSLMTGSPLHF
TRBV4-1	TRBJ2-7	CASSLGTDLYEQYF
TRBV9	TRBJ1-6	CASSVVPNGISPLHF
TRBV30	TRBJ1-1	CAWSRGGTEAFF
TRBV2	TRBJ2-5	CASSYRDGETQYF
TRBV24-1	TRBJ1-5	CATSRAGGNQPQHF
TRBV11-3	TRBJ2-7	CASSFLAGPLYEQYF
TRBV19	TRBJ1-6	CASSADGTGRNSPLHF
TRBV5-1	TRBJ2-7	CASKTAGGKSYEQYF
TRBV6-2/TRBV6-3	TRBJ2-3	CASSWGLRGGSTDTQYF
TRBV6-1	TRBJ1-1	CASSEALTRTVNTEAFF